One sample yielded the 5 T cell receptor beta chains listed below, sequenced in a study of early T cells in non-severe SARS-CoV-2 infection. TCRdb analysed the 5' RACE reads with MiXCR anew, one entry per CDR3 protein. The sample has tens of thousands of distinct CDR3 sequences; approximately 9% are singletons. The specimen was whole blood, collected at baseline. All receptors derive from an adult who was a healthcare worker with PCR-confirmed SARS-CoV-2 infection or an uninfected control (not recorded which).

In its sample, this clonotype was seen many times. The V gene is TRBV7-6, the J gene TRBJ2-1; D perhaps matches TRBD2 (6 bases). This CDR3 is built from 15 residues. The V gene lost 1 base and the J gene lost 3 bases, with 10 bases spanning the gap. Germline CDR1 reads SGHVS; CDR2 reads FNYEAQ. The CDR3 DNA reads TGTGCCAGCAGCTTAGTCAGGGACTTCTACAATGAGCAGTTCTTC. This encodes CASSLVRDFYNEQFF.

This clonotype appeared a few times. The chain links TRBV12-3 or TRBV12-4 to TRBJ2-5; no firm D call. CDR3 size: 13 residues. V dropped 4 bases and J dropped 7 bases, with 13 bases sitting between them. The CDR3 sequence is CASSSQEWGTQYF. In nucleotides, the CDR3 is TGTGCCAGCAGTTCCCAGGAATGGGGGACCCAGTACTTC.

There are a few counts of this clonotype. The chain uses TRBV29-1 and TRBJ2-3; D possibly corresponds to TRBD2 (5 bases). Trimming left V 0 bases short and J 7 bases short, with 14 bases between. The CDR3 sequence is 14 residues long. Germline V gene data show CDR1 as SQVTM and CDR2 as ANQGSEA. The DNA of the CDR3 is TGCAGCGTTGAAGATCGATCGGGGAGAAATACGCAGTATTTT. Translated, it gives CSVEDRSGRNTQYF.

The sample holds many counts of this clonotype. The V gene is TRBV11-1, the J gene TRBJ2-7; D is undetermined. The CDR3 runs to 12 residues. Germline CDR1 SGHAT, CDR2 FQDESV (reference sequence). V was pared by 1 base and J by 6 bases, with 7 bases between. The CDR3 spells CASSLVDSEQYF. The CDR3 DNA sequence: TGTGCCAGCAGCTTAGTTGACTCCGAGCAGTACTTC.

This chain joins TRBV7-8 and TRBJ1-6; D gene uncertain. The CDR3 spans 14 residues. Germline V lookup: CDR1 SGHVS, CDR2 FQNEAQ. The V end was cut by 1 base, the J end by 7 bases, with 8 bases between. The CDR3 DNA reads TGTGCCAGCAGCTTAGAGCTGTCCAATTCACCCCTCCACTTT. Translating it yields CASSLELSNSPLHF. Using reference TRBV7-8 and TRBJ1-6 for the parts outside the CDR3, the full variable domain is GAGVSQSPRYKVAKRGQDVALRCDPISGHVSLFWYQQALGQGPEFLTYFQNEAQLDKSGLPSDRFFAERPEGSVSTLKIQRTQQEDSAVYLCASSLELSNSPLHFGNGTRLTVT.